A single sample gave rise to the 14 T cell receptor beta chains below, sequenced in a study of PD-L1 blockade in urothelial cancer. Repertoires were generated with immunoSEQ multiplex PCR, while TCRdb's copy carries only in-frame clones and drops some. Of roughly 36,000 clones listed, around 88% were seen once; the top ten hold just under 2%. The sample in question was PBMCs, obtained around atezolizumab (anti-PD-L1) treatment. These receptors came from a man aged 55 to 70 with urothelial cancer.

V usage is TRBV28 and J usage is TRBJ1-5; no reliable D call. Trimming removed 6 bases from V and 2 bases from J, with 14 bases in between. Germline CDR1 is MDHEN and CDR2 is SYDVKM. This CDR3 comprises 15 residues. The CDR3, as DNA: TGTGCCAGCAGACCCTATAGGAGGGGCAATCAGCCCCAGCATTTT. It is translated as CASRPYRRGNQPQHF.

The CDR3 DNA reads TGTGCCAGTTCTTCTCCGGGTCCCACTCTTCACGAGCAGTACTTC. Protein sequence: CASSSPGPTLHEQYF. The genes are TRBV28 and TRBJ2-7; no clear D gene. The CDR3 consists of 15 residues. Germline CDR1 reads MDHEN; CDR2 reads SYDVKM. With 9 bases removed from V and 5 bases from J, the gap between germline ends came to 23 bases.

This chain connects TRBV5-6 to TRBJ2-3; maybe TRBD2 (6 bases). The CDR3 runs 15 residues. The V gene's germline CDR1 is SGHDT and CDR2 YYEEEE. V lost 0 bases and J 2 bases, leaving 10 bases between the germline ends. CDR3: CASSLGGLHTDTQYF. CDR3 bases: TGTGCCAGCAGCTTGGGGGGACTTCACACAGATACGCAGTATTTT.

The chain employs TRBV19 and TRBJ1-2, with 10 nucleotides matching TRBD1. V gave up 3 bases and J gave up 5 bases; unmatched junction bases: 15. CDR3 size: 18 residues. Germline CDR1 is LNHDA and CDR2 is SQIVND (reference sequence). This CDR3 reads CASSIGGTGVANVYGYTF. CDR3 bases: TGTGCCAGTAGTATTGGGGGGACAGGGGTCGCTAACGTGTATGGCTACACCTTC.

This clone was observed once. The genes are TRBV5-5 and TRBJ2-2; 7 bases are shared with TRBD1. Germline V gives CDR1 SGHKS, CDR2 YYEKEE (reference sequence). The CDR3 extends over 14 amino acids. Trimming removed 3 bases from V and 3 bases from J; junction bases left unmatched: 2. The CDR3 is CASSWTGDTGELFF. The DNA of the CDR3 is TGTGCCAGCAGCTGGACAGGAGACACCGGGGAGCTGTTTTTT.

The rearrangement uses TRBV18 and TRBJ1-1; unclear D gene. Germline assignment: CDR1 KGHSH and CDR2 LQKENI. V was cut by 0 bases and J by 1 base, with 6 bases left in between. This CDR3 contains 14 residues. The CDR3 DNA reads TGTGCCAGCTCACCACCGTCGAGGAACACTGAAGCTTTCTTT. This encodes CASSPPSRNTEAFF.

The J gene is TRBJ2-7, the V gene TRBV6-5; TRBD2 aligns across 9 bases. J was trimmed by 4 bases and V by 4 bases; bases with no gene match: 11. This CDR3 is 16 amino acids long. From germline, CDR1 is MNHEY and CDR2 SVGAGI. The CDR3 nucleotides read TGTGCCAGCAGTTTAAGCGGGGGGCCCCCCGTTTACGAGCAGTACTTC. It encodes CASSLSGGPPVYEQYF.

The chain combines TRBV27 with TRBJ2-1; 12 nucleotides line up with TRBD2. V was clipped by 5 bases and J by 7 bases; unmatched bases: 9. The CDR3 is 16 residues long. Germline CDR1 reads MNHEY; CDR2 reads SMNVEV (reference sequence). The CDR3 sequence is CASSTPASGRGNEQFF. The CDR3 coding sequence is TGTGCCAGCAGTACCCCGGCTAGCGGGAGGGGGAATGAGCAGTTCTTC.

The rearrangement links TRBV10-3 to TRBJ1-1, with D possibly matching TRBD1 (5 bases). Deletions cut 0 bases from V and 5 bases from J, with 13 bases between. The CDR3 length is 15 residues. Germline V lookup: CDR1 ENHRY, CDR2 SYGVKD. DNA of the CDR3: TGTGCCATCAGTGAGTCGATTTCAGGGTTGACTGAAGCTTTCTTT. Its protein is CAISESISGLTEAFF.

This clone was counted only a few times. The chain is built from TRBV12-5 and TRBJ1-4; 12 bases are shared with TRBD1. Trimming at V came to 6 bases and at J to 7 bases, leaving 9 bases not matched to a gene. The CDR3 consists of 16 residues. Germline-derived CDR1 and CDR2 are LGHNT and FRNRAP. The CDR3 here is CASGPGTGGGSEKLFF. Here the CDR3 DNA reads TGTGCTAGTGGCCCCGGGACAGGGGGCGGTAGTGAAAAACTGTTTTTT.

The V call is TRBV5-6, the J call TRBJ1-2, with TRBD1 as a possible D gene (6 bases). Trimming pared 2 bases from V and 7 bases from J, leaving 9 bases between. Germline CDR1 is SGHDT and CDR2 is YYEEEE. The CDR3 has 12 amino acids. The CDR3 nucleotides read TGTGCCAGCAGCTTAGTGACAGGTGGCTACACCTTC. Its protein is CASSLVTGGYTF.

This chain uses TRBV10-3 with TRBJ1-5; D might be TRBD1 (5 bases). V was pared by 3 bases and J by 9 bases, with 12 bases between. Germline-derived CDR1 and CDR2 are ENHRY and SYGVKD. CDR3 length: 13 amino acids. The CDR3 DNA is TGTGCCATCAGTGACTCAGGGCAGCCGCCCCAGCATTTT. Translating it yields CAISDSGQPPQHF.

The chain couples TRBV28 to TRBJ2-5; 9 nucleotides agree with TRBD2. The CDR3 sequence is 15 residues long. The junction had 6 bases not matched to a gene; V was cut back by 3 bases and J by 4 bases. Germline CDR1 is MDHEN and CDR2 is SYDVKM. The CDR3 reads CASSFAGGGVETQYF. CDR3 coding DNA: TGTGCCAGCAGTTTCGCTGGCGGGGGGGTAGAGACCCAGTACTTC.

J is TRBJ2-1 and V is TRBV21-1; the table's TRBD1 call for D was not verified on the DNA. TRBV21-1 is labeled a pseudogene. This CDR3 comprises 15 residues. The CDR3 DNA follows: TGTGCCAGCAGCCCCCGACAGGGGGCCTACAATGAGCAGTTCTTC. This gives the protein CASSPRQGAYNEQFF.